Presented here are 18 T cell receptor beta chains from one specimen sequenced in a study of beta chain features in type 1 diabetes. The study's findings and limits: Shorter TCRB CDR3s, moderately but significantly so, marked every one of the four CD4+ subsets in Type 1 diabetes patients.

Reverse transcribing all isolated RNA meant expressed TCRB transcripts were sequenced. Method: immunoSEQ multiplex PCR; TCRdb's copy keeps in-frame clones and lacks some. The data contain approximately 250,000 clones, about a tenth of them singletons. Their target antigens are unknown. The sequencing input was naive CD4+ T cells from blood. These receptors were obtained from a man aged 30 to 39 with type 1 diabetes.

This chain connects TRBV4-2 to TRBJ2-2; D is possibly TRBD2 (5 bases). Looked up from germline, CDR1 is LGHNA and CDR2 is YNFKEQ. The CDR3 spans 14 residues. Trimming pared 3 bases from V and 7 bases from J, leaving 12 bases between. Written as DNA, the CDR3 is TGTGCCAGCAGCCAGGACCGGGGAATCGGGGAGCTGTTTTTT. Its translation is CASSQDRGIGELFF.

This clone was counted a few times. The DNA for the CDR3 is TGCGCCAGCAGCTCGGGACAAGGCTATAGCAATCAGCCCCAGCATTTT. Translated, it gives CASSSGQGYSNQPQHF. This chain connects TRBV5-1 to TRBJ1-5; possible D gene TRBD1, 6 bases. Per the germline V gene, CDR1 is SGHRS and CDR2 is YFSETQ. V gave up 3 bases and J gave up 0 bases, with 13 bases separating them. CDR3 length: 16 amino acids.

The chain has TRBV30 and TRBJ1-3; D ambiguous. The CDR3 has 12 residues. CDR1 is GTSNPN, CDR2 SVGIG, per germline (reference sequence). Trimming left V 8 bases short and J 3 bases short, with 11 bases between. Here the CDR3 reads CAGNRHGNTIYF. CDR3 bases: TGTGCCGGCAACCGACATGGAAACACCATATATTTT.

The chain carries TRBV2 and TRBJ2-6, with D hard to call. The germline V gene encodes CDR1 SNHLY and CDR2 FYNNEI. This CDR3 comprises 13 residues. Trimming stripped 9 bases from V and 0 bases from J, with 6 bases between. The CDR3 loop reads CARTASGANVLTF. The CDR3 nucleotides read TGTGCCAGAACAGCCTCTGGGGCCAACGTCCTGACTTTC.

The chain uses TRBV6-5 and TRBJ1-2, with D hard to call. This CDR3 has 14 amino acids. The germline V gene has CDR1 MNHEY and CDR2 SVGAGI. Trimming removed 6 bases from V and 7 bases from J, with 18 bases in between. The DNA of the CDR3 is TGTGCCAGCAGGGAAGGACTCCAAATTCGTGGCTACACCTTC. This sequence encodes CASREGLQIRGYTF.

CDR3 residues: CASRGGGNGYTF. The DNA for the CDR3 is TGTGCCAGCAGGGGAGGAGGGAATGGCTACACCTTC. V usage is TRBV2 and J usage is TRBJ1-2, with unresolved D. CDR1 is SNHLY and CDR2 is FYNNEI in the germline V gene. Deletions cut 6 bases from V and 6 bases from J, with 11 bases between. The CDR3 contains 12 residues. The full variable domain, its missing parts supplied by reference TRBV2 and TRBJ1-2, is EPEVTQTPSHQVTQMGQEVILRCVPISNHLYFYWYRQILGQKVEFLVSFYNNEISEKSEIFDDQFSVERPDGSNFTLKIRSTKLEDSAMYFCASRGGGNGYTFGSGTRLTVV.

Here the CDR3 DNA reads TGTGCCAGCAGCCATGGACACCAAGCTTTCTTT. As protein: CASSHGHQAFF. V is TRBV4-2 and J is TRBJ1-1; the D gene is possibly TRBD1 (5 bases). V lost 3 bases to trimming and J lost 9 bases, with 8 bases between them. Germline CDR1 reads LGHNA; CDR2 reads YNFKEQ. The CDR3 contains 11 residues.

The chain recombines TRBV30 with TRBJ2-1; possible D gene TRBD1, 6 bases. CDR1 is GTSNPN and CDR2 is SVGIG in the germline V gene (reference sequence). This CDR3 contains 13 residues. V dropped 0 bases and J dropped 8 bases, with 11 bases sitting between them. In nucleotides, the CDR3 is TGTGCCTGGAGTGTGGGCTACAGGGATGAGCAGTTCTTC. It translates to CAWSVGYRDEQFF.

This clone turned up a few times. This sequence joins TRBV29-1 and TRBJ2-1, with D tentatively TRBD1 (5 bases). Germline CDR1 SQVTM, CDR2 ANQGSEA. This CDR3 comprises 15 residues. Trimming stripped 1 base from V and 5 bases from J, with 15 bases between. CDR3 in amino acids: CSVEGGRGINNEQFF. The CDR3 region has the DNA TGCAGCGTTGAAGGGGGTAGGGGAATAAACAATGAGCAGTTCTTC.

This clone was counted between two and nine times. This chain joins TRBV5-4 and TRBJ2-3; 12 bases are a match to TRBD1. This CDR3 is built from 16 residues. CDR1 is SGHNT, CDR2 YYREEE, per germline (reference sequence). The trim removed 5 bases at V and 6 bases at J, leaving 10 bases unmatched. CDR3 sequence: CASRPPGQGATDTQYF. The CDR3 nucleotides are TGTGCCAGCAGGCCCCCGGGACAGGGGGCGACGGATACGCAGTATTTT.

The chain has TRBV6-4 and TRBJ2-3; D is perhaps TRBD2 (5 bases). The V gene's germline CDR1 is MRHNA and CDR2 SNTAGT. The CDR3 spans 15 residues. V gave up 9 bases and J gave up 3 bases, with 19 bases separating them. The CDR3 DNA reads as TGTGCCAGAGGGAGAGTCCCCCAAGGGACAGATACGCAGTATTTT. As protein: CARGRVPQGTDTQYF.

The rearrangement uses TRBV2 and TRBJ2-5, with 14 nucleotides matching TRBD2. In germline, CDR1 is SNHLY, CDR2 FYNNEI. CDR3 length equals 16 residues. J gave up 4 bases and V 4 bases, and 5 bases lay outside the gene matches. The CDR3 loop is CASSVRTSGGRETQYF. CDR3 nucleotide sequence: TGTGCCAGCAGTGTCCGGACTAGCGGGGGGAGAGAGACCCAGTACTTC.

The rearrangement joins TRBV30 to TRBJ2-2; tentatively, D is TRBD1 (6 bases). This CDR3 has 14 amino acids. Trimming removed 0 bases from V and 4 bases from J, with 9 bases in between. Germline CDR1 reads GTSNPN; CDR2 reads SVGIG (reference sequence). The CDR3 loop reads CAWSVQGLTGELFF. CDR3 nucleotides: TGTGCCTGGAGTGTACAGGGTCTCACCGGGGAGCTGTTTTTT. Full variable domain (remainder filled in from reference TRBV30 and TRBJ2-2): SQTIHQWPATLVQPVGSPLSLECTVEGTSNPNLYWYRQAAGRGLQLLFYSVGIGQISSEVPQNLSASRPQDRQFILSSKKLLLSDSGFYLCAWSVQGLTGELFFGEGSRLTVL.

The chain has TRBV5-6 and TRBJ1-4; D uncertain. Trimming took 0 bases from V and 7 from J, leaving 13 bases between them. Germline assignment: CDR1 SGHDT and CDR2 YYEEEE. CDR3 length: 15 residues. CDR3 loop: CASSLAGRAREKLFF. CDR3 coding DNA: TGTGCCAGCAGCTTGGCTGGTCGAGCTCGTGAAAAACTGTTTTTT.

CDR3 in amino acids: CASSLPGTGTDTQYF. The CDR3 bases are TGCGCCAGCAGCTTACCTGGGACTGGCACAGATACGCAGTATTTT. The chain employs TRBV5-1 and TRBJ2-3; D is possibly TRBD2 (6 bases). This CDR3 contains 15 residues. The germline gives CDR1 SGHRS, CDR2 YFSETQ. The germline V and J ends were trimmed by 2 bases and 1 base, with 11 bases remaining between them.

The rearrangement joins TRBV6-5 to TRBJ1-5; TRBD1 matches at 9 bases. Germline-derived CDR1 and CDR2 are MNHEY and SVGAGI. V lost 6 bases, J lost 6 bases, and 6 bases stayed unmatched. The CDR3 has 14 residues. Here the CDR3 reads CASRMDRGSQPQHF. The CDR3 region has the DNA TGTGCCAGCAGGATGGACAGGGGAAGTCAGCCCCAGCATTTT.

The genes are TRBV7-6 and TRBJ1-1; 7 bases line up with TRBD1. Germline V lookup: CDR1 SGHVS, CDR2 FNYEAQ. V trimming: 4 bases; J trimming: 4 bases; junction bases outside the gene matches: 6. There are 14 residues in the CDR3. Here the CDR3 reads CASSSQGPATEAFF. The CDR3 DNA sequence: TGTGCCAGCAGCTCACAGGGGCCGGCCACTGAAGCTTTCTTT.

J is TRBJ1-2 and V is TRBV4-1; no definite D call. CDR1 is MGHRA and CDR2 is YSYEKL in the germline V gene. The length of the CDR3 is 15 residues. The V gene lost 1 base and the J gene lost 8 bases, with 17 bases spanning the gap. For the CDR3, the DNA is TGCGCCAGCAGCCAAGTAGGACTACGGCTGGACGGCTACACCTTC. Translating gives CASSQVGLRLDGYTF.